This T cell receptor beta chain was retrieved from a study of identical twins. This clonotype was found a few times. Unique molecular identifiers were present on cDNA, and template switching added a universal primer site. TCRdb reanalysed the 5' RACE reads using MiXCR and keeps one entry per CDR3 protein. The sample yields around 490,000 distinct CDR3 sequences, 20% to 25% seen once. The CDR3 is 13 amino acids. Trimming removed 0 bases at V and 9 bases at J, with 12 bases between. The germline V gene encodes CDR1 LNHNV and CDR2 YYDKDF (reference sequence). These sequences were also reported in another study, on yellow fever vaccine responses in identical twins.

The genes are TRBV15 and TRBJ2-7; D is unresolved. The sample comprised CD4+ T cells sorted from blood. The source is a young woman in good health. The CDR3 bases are TGTGCCACCAGCAGAGATATAGGCATCGGGCAGTACGTC. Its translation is CATSRDIGIGQYV.